Shown below are 9 T cell receptor beta chains from a single sample sequenced in a study of blood T cell repertoires in COVID-19 (TCRdb year 2020). Receptor amplification or capture employed the immunoSEQ multiplex PCR assay. The table comes from immuneACCESS by way of TCRdb, which keeps in-frame sequences with V and J called. Part of the clones is missing from these tables; in studies checked, under half for an unresolved V gene and the rest for unknown reasons. The sample includes roughly 160,000 clones, with approximately 80% observed a single time. The ten largest clonotypes hold about 12% of the sample. Sequenced material: PBMCs or T cells enriched from blood (not recorded which). Receptor source: a man aged 50 to 59 who had recovered from COVID-19.

The chain combines TRBV28 with TRBJ2-4, with 7 bases fitting TRBD2. CDR1 and CDR2 from the germline V gene are MDHEN and SYDVKM. Germline trimming cut 3 bases from V and 6 bases from J; bases unmatched to any gene: 8. The CDR3 sequence is 15 residues long. CDR3 nucleotides: TGTGCCAGCAGTTTCAGTTTGGGGGGGGTAAACATTCAGTACTTC. This sequence encodes CASSFSLGGVNIQYF.

The V gene is TRBV7-2, the J gene TRBJ1-5; 7 bases map to TRBD1. Germline-derived CDR1 and CDR2 are SGHTA and FQGNSA. The CDR3 contains 15 residues. Trimming removed 5 bases from V and 7 bases from J; junction bases left unmatched: 11. The CDR3 DNA sequence: TGTGCCAGCAGCGATCGGACAGGAGATTTCCAGCCCCAGCATTTT. Translation gives CASSDRTGDFQPQHF.

This chain links TRBV12-3 or TRBV12-4 with TRBJ1-2, with TRBD1 as a possible D gene (5 bases). The CDR3 is 13 amino acids. The V and J ends lost 3 bases and 8 bases respectively, with 13 bases between them. The CDR3 sequence: CASSLGGMAGYTF. CDR3 DNA sequence: TGTGCCAGCAGTTTGGGGGGTATGGCCGGCTACACCTTC.

This chain joins TRBV7-2 and TRBJ2-1, with a weak D call TRBD2 (7 bases). V was clipped by 5 bases and J by 1 base, with 12 bases between them. This CDR3 region has 15 residues. CDR1 is SGHTA, CDR2 FQGNSA, per germline. As DNA, the CDR3 is TGTGCCAGCAGCCCAAGGGGGGGTTCCTACAATGAGCAGTTCTTC. Its translation: CASSPRGGSYNEQFF.

The rearrangement joins TRBV5-6 to TRBJ1-3, with a weak D call TRBD1 (6 bases). The V gene's germline CDR1 is SGHDT and CDR2 YYEEEE. V lost 4 bases, J lost 4 bases, and 15 bases lay in between. This CDR3 has 15 amino acids. The CDR3 sequence is CASSRRQVWGNTIYF. DNA of the CDR3: TGTGCCAGCAGCCGTAGACAGGTCTGGGGAAACACCATATATTTT. Looking up the rest from reference TRBV5-6 and TRBJ1-3 gives the full variable domain: DAGVTQSPTHLIKTRGQQVTLRCSPKSGHDTVSWYQQALGQGPQFIFQYYEEEERQRGNFPDRFSGHQFPNYSSELNVNALLLGDSALYLCASSRRQVWGNTIYFGEGSWLTVV.

The chain couples TRBV5-5 to TRBJ2-2, with 9 bases aligning to TRBD1. Trimming cost V 4 bases and J 3 bases; bases outside gene matches: 4. The germline gives CDR1 SGHKS, CDR2 YYEKEE (reference sequence). The CDR3 extends over 15 amino acids. This CDR3 reads CASSGRTGDTGELFF. CDR3 nucleotides: TGTGCCAGCAGCGGGCGGACAGGGGACACCGGGGAGCTGTTTTTT.

This chain joins TRBV18 and TRBJ1-4; tentative D call: TRBD1 (5 bases). Germline V gene sequence: CDR1 KGHSH, CDR2 LQKENI. The V and J ends lost 0 bases and 14 bases respectively, with 13 bases between them. CDR3 length: 13 residues. CDR3 in amino acids: CASSPPSRGGLFF. The CDR3, as DNA: TGTGCCAGCTCACCACCGTCCCGGGGGGGGCTGTTTTTT.

The chain couples TRBV14 to TRBJ2-7; 7 bases are shared with TRBD1. V trimming: 6 bases; J trimming: 6 bases; junction bases outside the gene matches: 5. CDR1 is SGHDN, CDR2 FVKESK, per germline. The CDR3 is 12 residues long. The CDR3 region has the DNA TGTGCCAGCAGTTACTACAGGGGCGAGCAGTACTTC. Protein sequence: CASSYYRGEQYF.

V usage is TRBV10-1 and J usage is TRBJ1-1; D remains ambiguous. The CDR3 runs to 14 residues. Germline V gives CDR1 WNHNN, CDR2 SYGVQD (reference sequence). V was cut by 2 bases and J by 0 bases, with 7 bases left in between. CDR3 sequence (DNA): TGCGCCAGCAGTGAGGGTCTACTGAACACTGAAGCTTTCTTT. This translates into CASSEGLLNTEAFF.